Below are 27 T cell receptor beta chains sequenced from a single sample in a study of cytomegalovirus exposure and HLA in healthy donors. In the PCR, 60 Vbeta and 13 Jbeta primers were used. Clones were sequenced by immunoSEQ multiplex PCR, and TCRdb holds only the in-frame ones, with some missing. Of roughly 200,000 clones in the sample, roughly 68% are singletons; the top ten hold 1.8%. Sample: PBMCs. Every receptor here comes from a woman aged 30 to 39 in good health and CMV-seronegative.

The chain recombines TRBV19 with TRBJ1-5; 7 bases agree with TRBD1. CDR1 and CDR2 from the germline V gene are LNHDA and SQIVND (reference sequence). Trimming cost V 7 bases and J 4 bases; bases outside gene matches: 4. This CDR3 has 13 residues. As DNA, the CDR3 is TGTGCCAGTACAGCCAGGGGGAATCAGCCCCAGCATTTT. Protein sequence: CASTARGNQPQHF.

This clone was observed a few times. DNA of the CDR3: TGTGCCAGCAGAATAAGGACAGTGGACACTGAAGCTTTCTTT. Its protein product is CASRIRTVDTEAFF. The chain uses TRBV2 and TRBJ1-1; TRBD1 might be the D (6 bases). Between the trimmed V and J ends, which lost 6 bases and 3 bases, there was a span of 14 bases. The CDR3 covers 14 residues. Germline values: CDR1 SNHLY, CDR2 FYNNEI.

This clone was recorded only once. The CDR3 sequence is CASRSLLRRRGSYNEQFF. In nucleotides, the CDR3 is TGTGCCAGCAGATCCCTTTTACGGCGGCGGGGCTCCTACAATGAGCAGTTCTTC. This chain connects TRBV7-9 to TRBJ2-1, with a tentative D call TRBD2 (6 bases). V was pared by 6 bases and J by 0 bases, with 21 bases between. The germline V gene has CDR1 SEHNR and CDR2 FQNEAQ (reference sequence). The CDR3 consists of 18 residues.

The CDR3 loop reads CASSADFSAYGYTF. In DNA, the CDR3 is TGTGCCAGCAGCGCGGATTTCTCGGCCTATGGCTACACCTTC. The rearrangement uses TRBV2 and TRBJ1-2; D unresolved. The V end lost 6 bases, the J end lost 4 bases, and 15 bases lay between the germline ends. Germline lookup yields CDR1 SNHLY and CDR2 FYNNEI. CDR3 length: 14 residues.

CDR3 in amino acids: CASSYSRDRVGDTQYF. The CDR3 DNA reads TGTGCCAGCAGTTACTCGAGGGACAGGGTGGGAGATACGCAGTATTTT. The genes are TRBV6-5 and TRBJ2-3; 9 bases line up with TRBD1. Looked up from germline, CDR1 is MNHEY and CDR2 is SVGAGI. The CDR3 has 16 residues. With V trimmed by 0 bases and J by 5 bases, 6 bases remained unmatched.

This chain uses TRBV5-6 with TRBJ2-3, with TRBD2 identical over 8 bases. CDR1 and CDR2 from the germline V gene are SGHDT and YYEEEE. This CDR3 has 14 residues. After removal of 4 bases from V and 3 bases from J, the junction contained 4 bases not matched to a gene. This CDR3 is CASSLSGGTDTQYF. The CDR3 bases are TGTGCCAGCAGCCTTTCGGGGGGGACAGATACGCAGTATTTT.

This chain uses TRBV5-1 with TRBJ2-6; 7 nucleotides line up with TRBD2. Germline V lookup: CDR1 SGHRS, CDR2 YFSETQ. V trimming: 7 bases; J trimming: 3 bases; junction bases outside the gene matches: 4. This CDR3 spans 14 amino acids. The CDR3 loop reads CASRGGGGANVLTF. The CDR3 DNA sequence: TGCGCCAGCCGCGGGGGAGGTGGGGCCAACGTCCTGACTTTC.

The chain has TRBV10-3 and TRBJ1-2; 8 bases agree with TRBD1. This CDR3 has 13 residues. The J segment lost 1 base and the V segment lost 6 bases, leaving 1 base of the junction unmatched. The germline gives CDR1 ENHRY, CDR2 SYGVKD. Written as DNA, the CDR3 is TGTGCCATCAGGACAGGGGATAACTATGGCTACACCTTC. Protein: CAIRTGDNYGYTF.

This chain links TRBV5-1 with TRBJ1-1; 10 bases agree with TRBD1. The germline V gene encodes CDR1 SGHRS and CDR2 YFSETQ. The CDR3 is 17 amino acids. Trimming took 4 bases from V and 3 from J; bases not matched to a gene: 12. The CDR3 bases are TGCGCCAGCAGCCCCTCGGGACAGGGGAGGGAGGACACTGAAGCTTTCTTT. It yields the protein CASSPSGQGREDTEAFF.

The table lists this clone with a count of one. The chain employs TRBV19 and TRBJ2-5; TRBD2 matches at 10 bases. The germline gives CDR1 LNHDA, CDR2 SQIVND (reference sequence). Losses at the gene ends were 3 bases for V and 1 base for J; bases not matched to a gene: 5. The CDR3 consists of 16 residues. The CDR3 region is CASSMVASGGQETQYF. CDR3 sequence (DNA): TGTGCCAGTAGTATGGTGGCTAGCGGGGGCCAAGAGACCCAGTACTTC.

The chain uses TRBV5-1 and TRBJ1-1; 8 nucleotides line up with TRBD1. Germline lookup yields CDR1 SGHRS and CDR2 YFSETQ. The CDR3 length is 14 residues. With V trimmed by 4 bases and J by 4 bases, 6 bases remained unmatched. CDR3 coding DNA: TGCGCCAGCAGCCAGAGTGACAGGGGCACTGAAGCTTTCTTT. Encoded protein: CASSQSDRGTEAFF.

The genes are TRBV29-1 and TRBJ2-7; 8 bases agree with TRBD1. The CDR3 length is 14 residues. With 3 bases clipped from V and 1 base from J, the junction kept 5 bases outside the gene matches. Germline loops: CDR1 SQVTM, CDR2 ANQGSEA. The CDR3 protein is CSVDSGTGSYEQYF. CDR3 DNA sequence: TGCAGCGTTGACTCCGGGACAGGATCCTACGAGCAGTACTTC.

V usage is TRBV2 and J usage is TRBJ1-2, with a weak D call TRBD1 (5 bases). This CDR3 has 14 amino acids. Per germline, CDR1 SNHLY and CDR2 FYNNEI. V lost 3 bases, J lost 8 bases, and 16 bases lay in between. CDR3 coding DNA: TGTGCCAGCAGTGAGTTTAGACAGCTGGAAGGCTACACCTTC. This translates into CASSEFRQLEGYTF.

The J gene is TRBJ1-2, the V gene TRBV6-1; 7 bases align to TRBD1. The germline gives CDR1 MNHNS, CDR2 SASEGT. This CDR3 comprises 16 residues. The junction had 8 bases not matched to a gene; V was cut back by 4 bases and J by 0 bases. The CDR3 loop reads CASSGGTAYSNYGYTF. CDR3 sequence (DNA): TGTGCCAGCAGTGGGGGGACAGCCTATTCTAACTATGGCTACACCTTC.

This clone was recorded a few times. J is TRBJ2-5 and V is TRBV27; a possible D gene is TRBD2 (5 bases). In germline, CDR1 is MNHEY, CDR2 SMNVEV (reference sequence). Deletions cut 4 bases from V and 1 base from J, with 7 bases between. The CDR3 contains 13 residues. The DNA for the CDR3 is TGTGCCAGCAGTTCGGGGAGCCAAGAGACCCAGTACTTC. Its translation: CASSSGSQETQYF.

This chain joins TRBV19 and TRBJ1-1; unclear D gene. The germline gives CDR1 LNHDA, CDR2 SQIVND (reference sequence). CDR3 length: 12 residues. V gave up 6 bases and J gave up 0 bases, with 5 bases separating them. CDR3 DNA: TGTGCCAGTAGGAGGGTGAACACTGAAGCTTTCTTT. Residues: CASRRVNTEAFF. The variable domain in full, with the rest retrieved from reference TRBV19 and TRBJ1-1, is DGGITQSPKYLFRKEGQNVTLSCEQNLNHDAMYWYRQDPGQGLRLIYYSQIVNDFQKGDIAEGYSVSREKKESFPLTVTSAQKNPTAFYLCASRRVNTEAFFGQGTRLTVV.

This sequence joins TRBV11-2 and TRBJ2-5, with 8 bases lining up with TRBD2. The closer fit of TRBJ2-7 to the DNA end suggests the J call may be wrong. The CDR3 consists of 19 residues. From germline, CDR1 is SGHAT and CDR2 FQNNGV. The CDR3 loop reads CASSLVRLGGTSLPYEQYF. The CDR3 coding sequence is TGTGCCAGCAGCTTAGTTAGGTTGGGAGGGACTAGTCTTCCCTACGAGCAGTACTTC.

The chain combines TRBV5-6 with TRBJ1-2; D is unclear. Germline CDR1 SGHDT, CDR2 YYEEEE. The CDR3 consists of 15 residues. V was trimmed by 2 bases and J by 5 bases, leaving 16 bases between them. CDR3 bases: TGTGCCAGCAGCTTCCAGCGAAGCGGTTGGTATGGCTACACCTTC. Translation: CASSFQRSGWYGYTF.

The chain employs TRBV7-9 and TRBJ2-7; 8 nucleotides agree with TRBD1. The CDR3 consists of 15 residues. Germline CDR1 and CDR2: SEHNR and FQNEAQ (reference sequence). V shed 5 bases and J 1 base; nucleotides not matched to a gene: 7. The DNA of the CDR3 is TGTGCCAGCAGCCCGGGACAGGAAGAATCCTACGAGCAGTACTTC. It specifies CASSPGQEESYEQYF.

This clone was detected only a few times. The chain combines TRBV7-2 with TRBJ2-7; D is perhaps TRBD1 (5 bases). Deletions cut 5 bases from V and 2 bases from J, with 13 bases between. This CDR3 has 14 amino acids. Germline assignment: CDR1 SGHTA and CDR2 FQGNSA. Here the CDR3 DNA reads TGTGCCAGCAGCCCAAACAGGATAACCTACGAGCAGTACTTC. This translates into CASSPNRITYEQYF.

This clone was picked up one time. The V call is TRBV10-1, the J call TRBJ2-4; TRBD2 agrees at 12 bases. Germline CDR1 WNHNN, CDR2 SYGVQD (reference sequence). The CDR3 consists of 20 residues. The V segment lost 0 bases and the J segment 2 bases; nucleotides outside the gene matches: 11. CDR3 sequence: CASSESLTSGSELSKNIQYF. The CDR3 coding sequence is TGCGCCAGCAGTGAGTCCTTGACTAGCGGGAGTGAACTTTCCAAAAACATTCAGTACTTC.

CDR3 bases: TGTGCCAGCAGCTTCGGAGGTGCGGGCACTGAAGCTTTCTTT. The encoded protein is CASSFGGAGTEAFF. The rearrangement links TRBV7-9 to TRBJ1-1; D is ambiguous. The ends were cut back, 3 bases at V and 4 bases at J, with 12 bases in the middle. CDR1 is SEHNR, CDR2 FQNEAQ, per germline (reference sequence). This CDR3 spans 14 amino acids.

DNA for the CDR3: TGTGCCAGCAGTTTAATCGACAGGGGGGGTCCCCAGTACTTC. Translating gives CASSLIDRGGPQYF. The chain uses TRBV28 and TRBJ2-5; 9 nucleotides match TRBD1. This CDR3 comprises 14 residues. The V segment lost 2 bases and the J segment 9 bases; nucleotides outside the gene matches: 7. In germline, CDR1 is MDHEN, CDR2 SYDVKM.

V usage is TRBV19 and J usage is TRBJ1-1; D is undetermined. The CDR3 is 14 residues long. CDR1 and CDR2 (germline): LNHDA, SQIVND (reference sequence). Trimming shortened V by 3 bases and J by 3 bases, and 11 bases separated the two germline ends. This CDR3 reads CASSINGEYTEAFF. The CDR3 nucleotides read TGTGCCAGTAGTATCAATGGGGAGTACACTGAAGCTTTCTTT.

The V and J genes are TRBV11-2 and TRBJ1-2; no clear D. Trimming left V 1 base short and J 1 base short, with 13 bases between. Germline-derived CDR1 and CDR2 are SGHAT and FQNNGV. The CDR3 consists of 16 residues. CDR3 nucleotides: TGTGCCAGCAGCTTAGCGGCAGGAGGAAATAACTATGGCTACACCTTC. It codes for CASSLAAGGNNYGYTF.

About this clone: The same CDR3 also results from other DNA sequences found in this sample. As DNA, the CDR3 is TGTGCCAGCTCACCAACAGGCAATCAGCCCCAGCATTTT. This gives the protein CASSPTGNQPQHF. The gene calls are TRBV18 and TRBJ1-5; no clear D gene. The V end lost 2 bases, the J end lost 2 bases, and 4 bases lay between the germline ends. The CDR3 extends over 13 amino acids. Germline assignment: CDR1 KGHSH and CDR2 LQKENI. The whole variable domain, remainder taken from reference TRBV18 and TRBJ1-5, is NAGVMQNPRHLVRRRGQEARLRCSPMKGHSHVYWYRQLPEEGLKFMVYLQKENIIDESGMPKERFSAEFPKEGPSILRIQQVVRGDSAAYFCASSPTGNQPQHFGDGTRLSIL.

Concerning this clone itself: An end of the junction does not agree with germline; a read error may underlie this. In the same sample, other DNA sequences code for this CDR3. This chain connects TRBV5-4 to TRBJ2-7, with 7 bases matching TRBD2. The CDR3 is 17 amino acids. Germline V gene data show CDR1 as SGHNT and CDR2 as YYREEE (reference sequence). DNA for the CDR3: TGTGCCAGCAGCCCCAATCCTACGCGGGAGTTTCCCTACGAACAGTACTTC. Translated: CASSPNPTREFPYEQYF.